Listed below are T cell receptor beta chains from one sample, sequenced in a study of beta chain features in type 1 diabetes. Using immunoSEQ multiplex PCR, the repertoire was profiled, and TCRdb retains in-frame clones only, with some absent. The data hold 900,000 or so clones, with roughly 16% observed a single time. The specimen was naive CD4+ T cells from blood. The receptors were sampled from a woman aged 18-29 years in good health. The CDR3 runs from the conserved cysteine through the conserved F or W. A D gene is named only where the DNA matches it firmly. Size is omitted from some rows. Given values are once, few, many or a class for expanded clones.

cdr3_nt: TGTGCCAGCAGCTTAGGTATTCGTGGCACTGAAGCTTTCTTT; cdr3_aa: CASSLGIRGTEAFF; d_call: NA; clone_size: few; v_call: TRBV7-2; j_call: TRBJ1-1
cdr3_nt: TGTGCCAGCAGTGAAGTCCCGGGACTAGGTTTTGAGTTCTTC; cdr3_aa: CASSEVPGLGFEFF; d_call: TRBD2; clone_size: once; v_call: TRBV6-1; j_call: TRBJ2-1
cdr3_nt: TGTGCCAGCAGTTCAGTGAACACCGGGGAGCTGTTTTTT; cdr3_aa: CASSSVNTGELFF; d_call: NA; clone_size: NA; v_call: TRBV6-5; j_call: TRBJ2-2
cdr3_nt: TGTGCCAGCCGAACCGGGGGCGCCACCGGGGAGCTGTTTTTT; cdr3_aa: CASRTGGATGELFF; d_call: NA; clone_size: NA; v_call: TRBV7-2; j_call: TRBJ2-2
cdr3_nt: TGTGCCACCAGCAGGGGCAGGGAAGCCTACGAGCAGTACTTC; cdr3_aa: CATSRGREAYEQYF; d_call: NA; clone_size: few; v_call: TRBV15; j_call: TRBJ2-7
cdr3_nt: TGCGCCAGCAGCTTAAGAACGAAAGGTTCAGATACGCAGTATTTT; cdr3_aa: CASSLRTKGSDTQYF; d_call: NA; clone_size: NA; v_call: TRBV5-1; j_call: TRBJ2-3
cdr3_nt: TGTGCCAGTAGTCTCGGGCGGGACAGCACCGGGGAGCTGTTTTTT; cdr3_aa: CASSLGRDSTGELFF; d_call: NA; clone_size: few; v_call: TRBV19; j_call: TRBJ2-2
cdr3_nt: TGTGCCAGCAGCCACACTAGCGGTAGAGAGACCCAGTACTTC; cdr3_aa: CASSHTSGRETQYF; d_call: TRBD2; clone_size: few; v_call: TRBV5-4; j_call: TRBJ2-5
cdr3_nt: TGTGCCAGCAGCTTCGGGACAGGGTACCAAGAGACCCAGTACTTC; cdr3_aa: CASSFGTGYQETQYF; d_call: TRBD1; clone_size: NA; v_call: TRBV27; j_call: TRBJ2-5
cdr3_nt: TGTGCCAGCAGTGATCGTAGCGGGGCTTACAATGAGCAGTTCTTC; cdr3_aa: CASSDRSGAYNEQFF; d_call: TRBD2; clone_size: NA; v_call: TRBV6-1; j_call: TRBJ2-1
cdr3_nt: TGTGCCAGCAGCAATCGGCAGGGGCGACGATATGGCTACACCTTC; cdr3_aa: CASSNRQGRRYGYTF; d_call: NA; clone_size: few; v_call: TRBV7-9; j_call: TRBJ1-2
cdr3_nt: TGCGCCAGCAGCCGTTGGGGGAGTGGAGAGGGTAATGAGCAGTTCTTC; cdr3_aa: CASSRWGSGEGNEQFF; d_call: NA; clone_size: NA; v_call: TRBV4-1; j_call: TRBJ2-1
cdr3_nt: TGTGCCAGCAGCGTAGAAGGTGGATACGCCACGGAGGCTTTCTTT; cdr3_aa: CASSVEGGYATEAFF; d_call: NA; clone_size: few; v_call: TRBV9; j_call: TRBJ1-1
cdr3_nt: TGTGCCAGCAGTGGACAGGGACAGCCCTCCTACGAGCAGTACTTC; cdr3_aa: CASSGQGQPSYEQYF; d_call: TRBD1; clone_size: few; v_call: TRBV27; j_call: TRBJ2-7
cdr3_nt: TGTGCCAGCAGCTTAAGGCCGACAGGGGGTCGCGATGAGCAGTTCTTC; cdr3_aa: CASSLRPTGGRDEQFF; d_call: TRBD1; clone_size: NA; v_call: TRBV7-3; j_call: TRBJ2-1
cdr3_nt: TGTGCCAGCAGCTTAGCCGGGACTAGCGCAACCTACGAGCAGTACTTC; cdr3_aa: CASSLAGTSATYEQYF; d_call: TRBD2; clone_size: NA; v_call: TRBV7-8; j_call: TRBJ2-7
cdr3_nt: TGTGCCAGCAGCGTAGATGGGAGGGCCTTGGAGACCCAGTACTTC; cdr3_aa: CASSVDGRALETQYF; d_call: TRBD2; clone_size: NA; v_call: TRBV9; j_call: TRBJ2-5
cdr3_nt: TGTGCCAGCAGCAACAGGGACGGTGCATCCTACGAGCAGTACTTC; cdr3_aa: CASSNRDGASYEQYF; d_call: NA; clone_size: NA; v_call: TRBV6-6; j_call: TRBJ2-7
cdr3_nt: TGTGCCAGCAGAGGACTGGACGGAACTAATCAGCCCCAGCATTTT; cdr3_aa: CASRGLDGTNQPQHF; d_call: NA; clone_size: NA; v_call: TRBV27; j_call: TRBJ1-5
cdr3_nt: TGTGCCAGCAGGATGCCACAGGGGCAAGAGACCCAGTACTTC; cdr3_aa: CASRMPQGQETQYF; d_call: TRBD1; clone_size: NA; v_call: TRBV6-6; j_call: TRBJ2-5
cdr3_nt: TGTGCCAGCAGCTCCGTTTCAGAAAAACTGTTTTTT; cdr3_aa: CASSSVSEKLFF; d_call: NA; clone_size: NA; v_call: TRBV7-9; j_call: TRBJ1-4
cdr3_nt: TGTGCCAGCAGCTTAGTGGCAGGGAACGAGCAGTACTTC; cdr3_aa: CASSLVAGNEQYF; d_call: NA; clone_size: NA; v_call: TRBV11-3; j_call: TRBJ2-7
cdr3_nt: TGTGCCAGCAGCTTAGAGGGATGGGGTAGCCAGCCCCAGCATTTT; cdr3_aa: CASSLEGWGSQPQHF; d_call: NA; clone_size: NA; v_call: TRBV7-2; j_call: TRBJ1-5
cdr3_nt: TGCGCCAGCAGCTTGGGGTTAGCGGACACAATTTTGGAGACCCAGTACTTC; cdr3_aa: CASSLGLADTILETQYF; d_call: NA; clone_size: NA; v_call: TRBV5-1; j_call: TRBJ2-5
cdr3_nt: TGTGCCAGCAGCGTTACCGGGACAGGGTACGCTGAAGCTTTCTTT; cdr3_aa: CASSVTGTGYAEAFF; d_call: TRBD1; clone_size: NA; v_call: TRBV9; j_call: TRBJ1-1
cdr3_nt: TGTGCCAGCAGTGCGACTAGCGGGCCCTCTGGGGCCAACGTCCTGACTTTC; cdr3_aa: CASSATSGPSGANVLTF; d_call: TRBD2; clone_size: NA; v_call: TRBV28; j_call: TRBJ2-6
cdr3_nt: TGTGCCAGTAGTATTGGGGGGGTAGAGACCCAGTACTTC; cdr3_aa: CASSIGGVETQYF; d_call: TRBD2; clone_size: NA; v_call: TRBV19; j_call: TRBJ2-5
cdr3_nt: TGTGCCAGCAGCCGGGGGCGGGGGTCCTACGAGCAGTACTTC; cdr3_aa: CASSRGRGSYEQYF; d_call: NA; clone_size: NA; v_call: TRBV7-9; j_call: TRBJ2-7
cdr3_nt: TGTGCCAGCAGCTTACGGACTAGCGTCAATGAGCAGTTCTTC; cdr3_aa: CASSLRTSVNEQFF; d_call: TRBD2; clone_size: few; v_call: TRBV11-1; j_call: TRBJ2-1
cdr3_nt: TGTGCCAGCAGCTATCCCCCCGGGACGGGCACTGAAGCTTTCTTT; cdr3_aa: CASSYPPGTGTEAFF; d_call: NA; clone_size: NA; v_call: TRBV9; j_call: TRBJ1-1